This is a list of T cell receptor beta chains from one sample in a study of beta chain features in type 1 diabetes. Measured with immunoSEQ multiplex PCR; TCRdb has only the in-frame clones, and not every one. In the table there are about 660,000 clones, 11% to 15% of which are singletons. Material: naive CD4+ T cells from blood. These receptors were collected from a man younger than 35 with type 1 diabetes. The CDR3 runs from the conserved cysteine through the conserved F or W. Fields, in order: CDR3 length, V gene, CDR3 protein.

length: 14
V: TRBV7-2
CDR3: CASSPPGGANVLTF

length: 14
V: TRBV6-1
CDR3: CASSATGWADTQYF

length: 13
V: TRBV18
CDR3: CASSPSLTDTQYF

length: 14
V: TRBV19
CDR3: CASSQGAYTGELFF

length: 11
V: TRBV30
CDR3: CAWSVRNEQYF

length: 13
V: TRBV7-9
CDR3: CASNGLSGNEQFF

length: 12
V: TRBV6-5
CDR3: CASSPSTDTQYF

length: 11
V: TRBV20-1
CDR3: CSARLGDTQYF

length: 15
V: TRBV7-2
CDR3: CASSLVGVGAVGYTF

length: 13
V: TRBV18
CDR3: CASSPVTQETQYF

length: 14
V: TRBV4-1
CDR3: CASSQDTGAYGYTF

length: 12
V: TRBV30
CDR3: CAWITETGELFF

length: 14
V: TRBV28
CDR3: CASIPQGASHEQYF

length: 14
V: TRBV30
CDR3: CAWRPGGNTYEQYF

length: 16
V: TRBV30
CDR3: CACQRIAGSSYNEQFF

length: 15
V: TRBV5-1
CDR3: CTSSFGAPGNTEAFF

length: 15
V: TRBV4-1
CDR3: CASSQDEGLNYGYTF

length: 15
V: TRBV27
CDR3: CASLRRDRGINEQFF

length: 11
V: TRBV7-2
CDR3: CASSPWGTQYF

length: 15
V: TRBV29-1
CDR3: CSVGQGASNTGELFF

length: 12
V: TRBV30
CDR3: CAWNRENSPLHF

length: 13
V: TRBV5-1
CDR3: CASSLGDYNEQFF

length: 14
V: TRBV5-1
CDR3: CASSLDRPTDTQYF

length: 15
V: TRBV5-1
CDR3: CASSLGRGNTDTQYF

length: 12
V: TRBV11-2
CDR3: CASSLGPDTQYF

length: 13
V: TRBV7-2
CDR3: CASSLKPDQPQHF

length: 13
V: TRBV29-1
CDR3: CSVEQGANYGYTF

length: 16
V: TRBV18
CDR3: CASSGSPVDSNQPQHF

length: 14
V: TRBV10-2
CDR3: CASSEQGRTRTQYF

length: 14
V: TRBV7-9
CDR3: CASSARQISYEQYF

length: 14
V: TRBV28
CDR3: CASSTAGDKNIQYF

length: 15
V: TRBV5-1
CDR3: CASSATVSGANVLTF